These 21 T cell receptor beta chains share one sample of origin, sequenced in a study of Ad26.COV2.S vaccination and SARS-CoV-2 variants (dated by TCRdb to 2020 to 2023). The label giving this sample's treatment or condition can be read as: some 20 received Ad26.COV2.S at low or high dose, single or two shots; five or six received placebo; per-sample allocation not given. Repertoires of vaccine and placebo recipients were sequenced from samples collected on day 63 after the first injection. The library was generated by the immunoSEQ multiplex PCR assay. Sourced from immuneACCESS, this table was stored by TCRdb with only in-frame sequences that have V and J called. A share of the clones is absent; for the studies checked, an unresolved V gene accounts for under half, and the remainder has no known explanation. This sample has 250,000 or so clones in its table, and around 85% of those were observed once. The top ten hold 2.5% to 3.5% of the sample.

This specimen was peripheral blood, taken in a trial of Ad26.COV2.S vaccine versus placebo. All receptors derive from a person between 18 and 65 years old who received the Ad26.COV2.S COVID-19 vaccine or a placebo.

V is TRBV23-1 and J is TRBJ1-1; no clear D. TRBV23-1 is an ORF, and what it does is uncertain. V lost 4 bases and J 4 bases, leaving 10 bases between the germline ends. The CDR3 is made up of 13 amino acids. CDR3 bases: TGCGCCAGCAGTCGTGAGGGCTCCACTGAAGCTTTCTTT. Translating gives CASSREGSTEAFF.

The chain combines TRBV19 with TRBJ1-1; 8 bases match TRBD1. CDR1 LNHDA and CDR2 SQIVND come from the germline V gene (reference sequence). V was clipped by 3 bases and J by 4 bases; unmatched bases: 16. The CDR3 is 18 amino acids. CDR3 amino acids: CASSIGGGTGSAGTEAFF. In DNA form, the CDR3 reads TGTGCCAGTAGTATTGGCGGCGGGACAGGATCCGCCGGCACTGAAGCTTTCTTT.

Here the CDR3 DNA reads TGTGCCAGCAGTTACCGGGGACACGGGAACACTGAAGCTTTCTTT. Translated: CASSYRGHGNTEAFF. The chain couples TRBV6-5 to TRBJ1-1; a possible D gene is TRBD1 (6 bases). This CDR3 is built from 15 residues. Germline CDR1 MNHEY, CDR2 SVGAGI. V shed 2 bases and J shed 1 base, with 11 bases lying between them.

The rearrangement joins TRBV7-9 to TRBJ1-3; the D is unclear. Between the trimmed V and J ends, which lost 4 bases and 1 base, there was a span of 14 bases. Per the germline V gene, CDR1 is SEHNR and CDR2 is FQNEAQ (reference sequence). This CDR3 spans 16 amino acids. CDR3 sequence: CASSYWVSESGNTIYF. DNA of the CDR3: TGTGCCAGCAGCTATTGGGTCTCGGAATCTGGAAACACCATATATTTT. Full variable domain (outside the CDR3, taken from reference TRBV7-9 and TRBJ1-3): DTGVSQNPRHKITKRGQNVTFRCDPISEHNRLYWYRQTLGQGPEFLTYFQNEAQLEKSRLLSDRFSAERPKGSFSTLEIQRTEQGDSAMYLCASSYWVSESGNTIYFGEGSWLTVV.

The V gene is TRBV19, the J gene TRBJ1-5; D remains unclear. Between the trimmed V and J ends, which lost 1 base and 4 bases, there was a span of 8 bases. Germline V gives CDR1 LNHDA, CDR2 SQIVND (reference sequence). The CDR3 extends over 14 amino acids. The CDR3 sequence is CASSIVQFNQPQHF. As DNA, the CDR3 is TGTGCCAGTAGTATAGTCCAGTTTAATCAGCCCCAGCATTTT.

The chain is built from TRBV7-3 and TRBJ2-1; 7 nucleotides match TRBD2. Germline V gives CDR1 SGHTA, CDR2 FQGTGA. V was pared by 1 base and J by 2 bases, with 5 bases of the junction left unmatched. This CDR3 has 16 residues. The CDR3 here is CASSLNAGDPYNEQFF. CDR3 DNA: TGTGCCAGCAGCTTAAATGCGGGAGACCCCTACAATGAGCAGTTCTTC.

This chain uses TRBV5-4 with TRBJ1-2, with 7 bases that match TRBD1. The J segment lost 8 bases and the V segment lost 4 bases, leaving 20 bases of the junction unmatched. CDR1 is SGHNT and CDR2 is YYREEE in the germline V gene (reference sequence). The CDR3 is 17 residues long. For the CDR3, the DNA is TGTGCCAGCAGCCAGGATGGGGGGAGGGGGCGATTCAAAGGCTACACCTTC. This gives the protein CASSQDGGRGRFKGYTF. Complete variable domain (other parts from reference TRBV5-4 and TRBJ1-2): ETGVTQSPTHLIKTRGQQVTLRCSSQSGHNTVSWYQQALGQGPQFIFQYYREEENGRGNFPPRFSGLQFPNYSSELNVNALELDDSALYLCASSQDGGRGRFKGYTFGSGTRLTVV.

The chain employs TRBV7-6 and TRBJ1-1; D gene ambiguous. The CDR3 runs 14 residues. Germline V lookup: CDR1 SGHVS, CDR2 FNYEAQ. V was shortened by 2 bases and J by 5 bases, with 12 bases between the two germline ends. The CDR3 protein is CASSLKVGSTEAFF. The CDR3 DNA follows: TGTGCCAGCAGCTTAAAGGTTGGGAGTACTGAAGCTTTCTTT.

The J gene is TRBJ1-2, the V gene TRBV19, with unresolved D. This CDR3 has 13 amino acids. Trimming removed 10 bases from V and 4 bases from J, with 16 bases in between. The V gene's germline CDR1 is LNHDA and CDR2 SQIVND (reference sequence). The chain's CDR3 is CATHHGPGYGYTF. The CDR3 DNA follows: TGTGCCACCCATCATGGGCCAGGCTATGGCTACACCTTC.

This chain connects TRBV7-6 to TRBJ2-7, with 9 bases aligning to TRBD1. Germline V gives CDR1 SGHVS, CDR2 FNYEAQ. The CDR3 extends over 15 amino acids. After removal of 4 bases from V and 3 bases from J, the junction contained 7 bases not matched to a gene. CDR3 in amino acids: CASSSGQGLLYEQYF. The DNA of the CDR3 is TGTGCCAGCAGCTCCGGACAGGGGTTACTCTACGAGCAGTACTTC.

CDR3 sequence: CASSQKFKLDSSRTGDAEAFF. The CDR3 nucleotides read TGTGCCAGCAGCCAAAAATTCAAGTTGGATTCCTCCAGGACAGGGGATGCTGAAGCTTTCTTT. The chain links TRBV4-2 to TRBJ1-1; 9 nucleotides line up with TRBD1. CDR1 and CDR2 from the germline V gene are LGHNA and YNFKEQ. The trim removed 2 bases at V and 6 bases at J, leaving 25 bases unmatched. CDR3 size: 21 residues.

This chain links TRBV7-2 with TRBJ1-5; weak D call: TRBD1 (6 bases). V was shortened by 0 bases and J by 6 bases, with 18 bases between the two germline ends. The CDR3 spans 17 residues. The germline V gene has CDR1 SGHTA and CDR2 FQGNSA. CDR3 sequence (DNA): TGTGCCAGCAGCTTAGCGGTAACAGGGAAAGGTGGTCAGCCCCAGCATTTT. This gives the protein CASSLAVTGKGGQPQHF. Together with reference TRBV7-2 and TRBJ1-5, the CDR3 gives the full variable domain: GAGVSQSPSNKVTEKGKDVELRCDPISGHTALYWYRQSLGQGLEFLIYFQGNSAPDKSGLPSDRFSAERTGGSVSTLTIQRTQQEDSAVYLCASSLAVTGKGGQPQHFGDGTRLSIL.

The chain recombines TRBV19 with TRBJ2-3; 7 bases align to TRBD2. From germline, CDR1 is LNHDA and CDR2 SQIVND (reference sequence). With 8 bases clipped from V and 4 bases from J, the junction kept 9 bases outside the gene matches. There are 14 residues in the CDR3. CDR3 coding DNA: TGTGCCAGTGCACAGACTAGCTCGGCAGATACGCAGTATTTT. This translates into CASAQTSSADTQYF.

The rearrangement links TRBV5-4 to TRBJ1-5, with 10 positions matching TRBD1. V trimming: 4 bases; J trimming: 0 bases; junction bases outside the gene matches: 4. The CDR3 is made up of 16 amino acids. Germline CDR1 SGHNT, CDR2 YYREEE (reference sequence). The CDR3, as DNA: TGTGCCAGCAGCCGACAGGGGGCGAATAGCAATCAGCCCCAGCATTTT. Protein: CASSRQGANSNQPQHF.

The rearrangement uses TRBV5-1 and TRBJ2-1; D remains ambiguous. This CDR3 contains 16 residues. Germline V gene lookup returns CDR1 SGHRS and CDR2 YFSETQ. Trimming left V 5 bases short and J 5 bases short, with 20 bases between. This CDR3 reads CASRGTGSFIHNEQFF. CDR3 sequence (DNA): TGCGCCAGCAGGGGAACGGGTAGCTTCATCCACAATGAGCAGTTCTTC.

The J gene is TRBJ1-1, the V gene TRBV30, with 8 nucleotides matching TRBD1. J was trimmed by 6 bases and V by 7 bases; bases with no gene match: 13. The CDR3 contains 14 residues. Germline-derived CDR1 and CDR2 are GTSNPN and SVGIG (reference sequence). CDR3 protein: CASLLFGTGPEAFF. The CDR3 bases are TGTGCCTCTCTGCTCTTTGGGACAGGTCCTGAAGCTTTCTTT.

The V gene is TRBV6-2 or TRBV6-3, the J gene TRBJ2-7; possible D gene TRBD1, 5 bases. The CDR3 length is 13 residues. Trimming pared 5 bases from V and 2 bases from J, leaving 10 bases between. The germline V gene has CDR1 MNHEY and CDR2 SVGEGT. DNA for the CDR3: TGTGCCAGCAGTGTAGGGGTCCCCTACGAGCAGTACGTC. Amino acids: CASSVGVPYEQYV.

V and J are TRBV3-1 (or the pseudogene TRBV3-2) and TRBJ1-1; perhaps TRBD1 as D (5 bases). Trimming cost V 1 base and J 1 base, with 16 bases left between them. The CDR3 consists of 17 residues. The V gene's germline CDR1 is LGHDT and CDR2 YNNKEL (reference sequence). CDR3 coding DNA: TGTGCCAGCAGCCAAGGGGCCTGGGGGGAGAGGAACACTGAAGCTTTCTTT. Residues: CASSQGAWGERNTEAFF.

CDR3 amino acids: CASTGGLEETQYF. In DNA form, the CDR3 reads TGTGCCAGCACTGGAGGACTGGAAGAGACCCAGTACTTC. The chain is built from TRBV7-9 and TRBJ2-5; tentatively, D is TRBD2 (5 bases). With 7 bases removed from V and 3 bases from J, the gap between germline ends came to 12 bases. This CDR3 is 13 amino acids long. Germline CDR1 and CDR2: SEHNR and FQNEAQ (reference sequence).

The V gene is TRBV11-2, the J gene TRBJ2-7, with TRBD2 matching 11 bases. Germline V gene sequence: CDR1 SGHAT, CDR2 FQNNGV. V was pared by 1 base and J by 6 bases, with 5 bases of the junction left unmatched. This CDR3 comprises 15 residues. CDR3 in DNA: TGTGCCAGCAGCTTAGGGGGGACTAGCGGAAGCGAGCAGTACGTC. Residues: CASSLGGTSGSEQYV.

This CDR3 is CASSIRTTDTQYF. The CDR3 DNA reads as TGTGCCAGTAGTATTCGGACTACAGATACGCAGTATTTT. The gene calls are TRBV19 and TRBJ2-3; maybe TRBD2 (5 bases). The CDR3 runs 13 residues. Between the trimmed V and J ends, which lost 3 bases and 3 bases, there was a span of 7 bases. CDR1 is LNHDA, CDR2 SQIVND, per germline (reference sequence).